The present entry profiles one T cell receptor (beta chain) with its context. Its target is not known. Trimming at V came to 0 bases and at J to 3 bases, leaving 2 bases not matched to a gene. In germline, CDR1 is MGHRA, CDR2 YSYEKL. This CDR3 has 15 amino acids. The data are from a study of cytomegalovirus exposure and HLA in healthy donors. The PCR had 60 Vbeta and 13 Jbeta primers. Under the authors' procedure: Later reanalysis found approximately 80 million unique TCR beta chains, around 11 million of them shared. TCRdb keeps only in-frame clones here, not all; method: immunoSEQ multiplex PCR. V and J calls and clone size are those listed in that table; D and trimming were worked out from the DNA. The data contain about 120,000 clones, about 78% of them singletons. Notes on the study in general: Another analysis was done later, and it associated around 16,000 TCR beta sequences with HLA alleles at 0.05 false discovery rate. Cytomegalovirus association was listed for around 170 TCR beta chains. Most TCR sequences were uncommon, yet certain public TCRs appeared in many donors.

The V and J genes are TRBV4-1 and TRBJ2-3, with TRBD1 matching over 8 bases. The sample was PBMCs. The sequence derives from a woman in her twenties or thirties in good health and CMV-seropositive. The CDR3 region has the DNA TGCGCCAGCAGCCAAGATGGACAGGGTACAGATACGCAGTATTTT. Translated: CASSQDGQGTDTQYF.